A selection of T cell receptor beta chains follows, all from one sample in a study of esophageal squamous cell carcinoma under preoperative chemotherapy. TCRdb re-called the PCR reads with MiXCR, one entry per CDR3 protein. The sample lists approximately 15,000 distinct CDR3 sequences; approximately 61% were seen once. The sample was acquired from a patient given preoperative chemotherapy. These receptor sequences come from a human donor with esophageal squamous cell carcinoma. The donor label of this sample is uncertain. CDR3s include the opening cysteine and the closing phenylalanine or tryptophan. D genes are given only for firm matches. Size is omitted from some rows. Given values are once, few, many or a class for expanded clones.

clone_size	d_call	cdr3_length	v_call	j_call	cdr3_nt	cdr3_aa
NA	TRBD2	18	TRBV7-6	TRBJ2-5	TGTGCCAGCAGCTTAATTATTGGGACTAGCGGGGCGCAAGAGACCCAGTACTTC	CASSLIIGTSGAQETQYF
many	NA	15	TRBV12-5	TRBJ2-1	TGTGCTAGTGGGGCTCCCTTTTCTATCTACAATGAGCAGTTCTTC	CASGAPFSIYNEQFF
NA	NA	16	TRBV6-1	TRBJ2-3	TGTGCCAGCAGTGAAGGGATACTGGGAGCCAAAAACACGCAGTATTTC	CASSEGILGAKNTQYF
NA	NA	15	TRBV7-6	TRBJ2-3	TGTGCCAGCAGCTTAATAGGGGGAGTCAAAAATACGCAGTATTTC	CASSLIGGVKNTQYF
few	NA	16	TRBV4-1	TRBJ1-2	TGCGCCAGCAGCCAAGGTGAGGACGGAGCTAACTATGGCTACACCTTC	CASSQGEDGANYGYTF
NA	NA	14	TRBV6-1	TRBJ2-1	TGTGCCAGCAGACCTGACAGCACCTACAATGAGCAGTTCTTC	CASRPDSTYNEQFF
once	NA	16	TRBV6-1	TRBJ2-7	TGTGCCAGCAGTCGCAAGGGGCGGGGCGCCGCAGATACGCAGTACTTC	CASSRKGRGAADTQYF
many	TRBD2	16	TRBV6-1	TRBJ2-3	TGTGCCAGCAGGGGCAACGGGGGGGGCGGGGCAGAGACGCAGTATTTC	CASRGNGGGGAETQYF
medium-sized	TRBD1	18	TRBV6-1	TRBJ2-6	TGTGCCAGCAGTGAATGGGACAGGGGGCAGGGAGGGGCCAACGTCCTGACTTTC	CASSEWDRGQGGANVLTF
NA	TRBD2	16	TRBV7-2	TRBJ2-5	TGTGCCAGCGGGGGGCGCGGGGGGGGGGACCAAGAGACGCAGTACTTC	CASGGRGGGDQETQYF
NA	NA	13	TRBV11-2	TRBJ2-3	TGTGCCCGCAAGGCTGTGAACACAGATGCGCAGTACTTT	CARKAVNTDAQYF
NA	NA	16	TRBV7-6	TRBJ2-3	TGTGCCAGCGGGGGAGGGGGGGGCCGTGGCCAAGAGACCCAGTATTTC	CASGGGGGRGQETQYF
NA	NA	12	TRBV6-1	TRBJ2-5	TGTGCCAGCAGAGACAGCCAAGAGACCCAGTACTTC	CASRDSQETQYF
NA	TRBD1	11	TRBV6-5	TRBJ2-1	TGTGCCAGCAGTTTGACAGGGTCATGGTACTTC	CASSLTGSWYF
few	NA	14	TRBV6-1	TRBJ2-7	TGTGCCAGCAGCGGTACTAGAGGACCCTACGAGCAGTACTTC	CASSGTRGPYEQYF
few	TRBD2	16	TRBV6-1	TRBJ2-5	TGTGCCAGCAGTGGCAACGGGGGGGGCGGGGCAGATACCCAGTACTTC	CASSGNGGGGADTQYF
NA	NA	18	TRBV6-1	TRBJ2-4	TGTGCCAGCAGTGGGATGATAGGAGGGGCTGGAGACCAAGACACTCAGTACTTC	CASSGMIGGAGDQDTQYF
once	NA	14	TRBV24-1	TRBJ2-1	TGTGCCACCAGTGCCCCACAGGGTAGGAATGAGCAGTTCTTC	CATSAPQGRNEQFF
NA	NA	15	TRBV6-4	TRBJ2-4	TGTGCCAGCAGTCTGGGTGTGTGGGCCAAAGATATTCAGTACTTC	CASSLGVWAKDIQYF
NA	NA	14	TRBV10-3	TRBJ2-5	TGTGCGGGGCTGGGGGCCTGTGACCAGGAGACCCAGTATTTC	CAGLGACDQETQYF
NA	TRBD1	15	TRBV11-3	TRBJ2-5	TGTGCCAGCAGACCGACGGGGACAGACCAAGAGACCCAGTACTTC	CASRPTGTDQETQYF
many	NA	14	TRBV7-3	TRBJ2-5	TGTGCCAGCAGCTTACGGGGGTACCAAGAGACCCAGTACTTC	CASSLRGYQETQYF
few	NA	11	TRBV6-1	TRBJ2-4	TGTGCCAGCAGTGAGAGTCTAATTCAGTACTTC	CASSESLIQYF
NA	TRBD2	14	TRBV6-1	TRBJ2-7	TGTGCCAGCGCGGGCGGGGGGGACACAAATACGCAGTACTTC	CASAGGGDTNTQYF
few	TRBD2	15	TRBV6-2/TRBV6-3	TRBJ2-1	TGTGCCAGCAACTTAGCGGGGGAGCTCTACAATGAGCAGTTCTTC	CASNLAGELYNEQFF
NA	TRBD2	17	TRBV6-1	TRBJ2-5	TGTGCCAGCAGTGCGGGGCGGGGGGGCCGTGGCCAAGAGACCCAGTACTTC	CASSAGRGGRGQETQYF
NA	NA	16	TRBV7-6	TRBJ2-1	TGTGCCAGCAGCTTAGCGCATGACAGTTCCTACAATGAGCAGTTCTTC	CASSLAHDSSYNEQFF
few	NA	16	TRBV7-2	TRBJ2-4	TGTGCCAGCAGCTACCGCGGGGCCGGAGCCAAAAACATTCAGTACTTC	CASSYRGAGAKNIQYF
few	NA	16	TRBV6-2/TRBV6-3	TRBJ2-4	TGTGCCAGCAGTCCTTGGACGGAAATAGCCAAAAACATTCAGTACTTC	CASSPWTEIAKNIQYF
few	TRBD1	16	TRBV27	TRBJ2-7	TGTGCCAGCAGCCCACCCCCGGGACAGCCCTACAATGAGCAGTACTTC	CASSPPPGQPYNEQYF
many	NA	13	TRBV6-1	TRBJ2-1	TGTGCCAGCAGGGGAATAGGACAAAGCGGGCAGTTCTTC	CASRGIGQSGQFF
medium-sized	NA	13	TRBV7-6	TRBJ2-7	TGTGCCAGCAGCGAAGGGACTGCCGGGGGGCAGTACTTC	CASSEGTAGGQYF
NA	TRBD2	15	TRBV10-3	TRBJ2-7	TGTGGCGGGGGTCTCGGGGGGGGAGGTACAGATACGCAGTACTTC	CGGGLGGGGTDTQYF
NA	NA	13	TRBV12-3/TRBV12-4	TRBJ2-1	TGTGCCAGCAGTCTTAGGAGGGGCGATGAGCAGTTCTTC	CASSLRRGDEQFF
NA	NA	14	TRBV4-1	TRBJ2-1	TGCGCCAGCAGCCAGACAAAACAGGGCGGCGAGCAGTTCTTC	CASSQTKQGGEQFF
NA	TRBD2	18	TRBV6-1	TRBJ2-5	TGTGCCAGCAGTGGAGCGGGGGGGGGGAGCCGGGACACAGATACCCAGTACTTC	CASSGAGGGSRDTDTQYF
NA	NA	18	TRBV6-1	TRBJ2-1	TGTGCCAGCAGTGGGAGAGAGGGGGGGGCGTTGCCCTACAATACGCAGTTCTTC	CASSGREGGALPYNTQFF
NA	TRBD1	15	TRBV6-5	TRBJ2-7	TGTGCCAGCAGTTACGACGGACAGGGCATCAGTGAGCAGTACTTC	CASSYDGQGISEQYF
few	NA	15	TRBV7-8	TRBJ2-7	TGTGCCAGCAGCTTAGAAGCAGCGGATACCTACGAGCAGTACTTC	CASSLEAADTYEQYF
NA	NA	13	TRBV7-2	TRBJ2-5	TGTGCCAGCAGCTTATTCGGAGGAGAGACCCAGTACTTC	CASSLFGGETQYF
NA	TRBD2	22	TRBV4-1	TRBJ2-7	TGCGCCAGCAGCCAATTTGTTTCAGGGAGGACTAGCGGGATCCGTACTCCCTACGAGCAGTACTTC	CASSQFVSGRTSGIRTPYEQYF
NA	NA	15	TRBV6-1	TRBJ2-4	TGTGCCAGCAGATCGGGGGTGAGAGTCAAAGACACTCAGTACTTC	CASRSGVRVKDTQYF
NA	NA	16	TRBV6-1	TRBJ2-3	TGTGCCAGCAGTGGCAACGAGGGGGGCGGGGAAGAGACGCAGTACTTT	CASSGNEGGGEETQYF
NA	TRBD1	14	TRBV6-1	TRBJ2-2	TGTGCCAGCAGGTCGCAGGGGGACACAGGTACGCAGTTTTTT	CASRSQGDTGTQFF
NA	NA	11	TRBV28	TRBJ1-5	TGTGCCAGCAAGGAAGGGAGGGCCCAGCATTTT	CASKEGRAQHF
NA	TRBD2	14	TRBV10-3	TRBJ2-3	TGTGGCGGCTCGGCTAGCGGCTCCACAGATACGCAGTATTTT	CGGSASGSTDTQYF
few	NA	13	TRBV6-1	TRBJ2-3	TGTGCCAGCAGTGAAGCCACCCAGGTTACGCAGTATTTT	CASSEATQVTQYF
few	TRBD2	13	TRBV7-2	TRBJ2-1	TGTGCCAGCAGCAAGCGGGACCTCAATGAGCAGTTCTTC	CASSKRDLNEQFF
NA	NA	14	TRBV10-3	TRBJ2-4	TGTGCGGGCGGATGCGGCCAGCAAGGGGAGATTCAGTACTTC	CAGGCGQQGEIQYF
NA	NA	13	TRBV10-1	TRBJ2-1	TGCGCCAGCAGTGAGGACGTAGTGGGTGAGCAGTTCTTC	CASSEDVVGEQFF
medium-sized	TRBD1	15	TRBV6-1	TRBJ1-4	TGTGCCAGCAGTCGAAGCTGGACAGGGGGCGAAAAACTGTTTTTT	CASSRSWTGGEKLFF
NA	TRBD2	15	TRBV7-2	TRBJ2-5	TGTGCCAGCAGCTTAGGTAGCGGGAGAACGAATGAGCAGTACTTC	CASSLGSGRTNEQYF
NA	NA	16	TRBV7-8	TRBJ2-1	TGTGCCAGCAGCTTAGAGGGTGCAGATCCGCACAATGAGCAGTTCTTC	CASSLEGADPHNEQFF
NA	NA	16	TRBV7-2	TRBJ2-3	TGTGCCAGCAGCGCCACGGGACGGAGAGGCAAAAATACGCAGTATTTC	CASSATGRRGKNTQYF
NA	NA	16	TRBV6-1	TRBJ2-3	TGTGCCAGCAGGGGGTGGGGGGCAGGGGACACAGATACGCAGTATTTC	CASRGWGAGDTDTQYF